This T cell receptor (beta chain) came from a study of blood T cell repertoires in COVID-19. About the research overall: T cells, B-cell-depleted T cells, or PBMCs provided the cDNA or gDNA that served as material.

Germline CDR1 and CDR2: SGHNT and YYREEE (reference sequence). Trimming took 4 bases from V and 2 from J; bases not matched to a gene: 5. The length of the CDR3 is 16 residues. In the source study's methods: The assay estimated nucleated cells by amplifying reference gene primers. The data were produced by immunoSEQ multiplex PCR, yet TCRdb's version contains in-frame clones alone and is incomplete. That table is the source of V, J and clone size, and D and trimming were worked out from the DNA. This table has 270,000 or so clones, about four fifths appearing once. The chain uses TRBV5-4 and TRBJ2-3; 12 bases are shared with TRBD2. Sequenced: peripheral blood. The TCR comes from an older woman with active or convalescent COVID-19. The CDR3 nucleotides read TGTGCCAGCAGCGGCACTAGCGGGGGGTCCACAGATACGCAGTATTTT. Residues: CASSGTSGGSTDTQYF.